The 20 T cell receptor beta chains below all came from one sample that was sequenced in a study of shared clonotypes between healthy human individuals. CD45RO-negative cells were positively selected for CCR7, leaving out terminally differentiated effector memory CD45RA+ cells. Libraries were prepared by immunoSEQ multiplex PCR; TCRdb keeps only in-frame clonotypes and omits some of them. Altogether some 800,000 clones are present, about 91% being singletons, with the ten largest covering nearly 25%. Sequencing was performed on naive CD8+ T cells sorted from blood. These receptors all come from a man aged 25-45 years in good health.

The rearrangement uses TRBV7-6 and TRBJ2-7; D gene ambiguous. The CDR3 has 14 amino acids. Trimming removed 1 base at V and 0 bases at J, with 7 bases between. The V gene's germline CDR1 is SGHVS and CDR2 FNYEAQ. The CDR3 region is CASSLVGGSYEQYF. As DNA, the CDR3 is TGTGCCAGCAGCTTAGTAGGCGGCTCCTACGAGCAGTACTTC.

This chain joins TRBV7-9 and TRBJ2-1; D is uncertain. From germline, CDR1 is SEHNR and CDR2 FQNEAQ (reference sequence). This CDR3 has 14 amino acids. V dropped 0 bases and J dropped 9 bases, with 12 bases sitting between them. CDR3 sequence: CASSLARGRVEQFF. The CDR3 DNA follows: TGTGCCAGCAGCTTAGCCCGCGGACGTGTTGAGCAGTTCTTC.

The chain links TRBV18 to TRBJ1-4, with D unclear. Trimming stripped 1 base from V and 12 bases from J, with 21 bases between. CDR1 is KGHSH and CDR2 is LQKENI in the germline V gene. The CDR3 loop spans 16 amino acids. This CDR3 reads CASSPRGGREIGELFF. CDR3 sequence (DNA): TGTGCCAGCTCACCACGGGGTGGACGGGAGATTGGGGAACTGTTTTTT.

This chain uses TRBV7-2 with TRBJ2-7; maybe TRBD1 (6 bases). V lost 1 base, J lost 2 bases, and 12 bases lay in between. CDR1 SGHTA and CDR2 FQGNSA come from the germline V gene. The CDR3 loop spans 15 amino acids. DNA of the CDR3: TGTGCCAGCAGCTTAGACGGCCGGACAGCCTACGAGCAGTACTTC. It is translated as CASSLDGRTAYEQYF.

The chain joins TRBV5-1 to TRBJ1-1, with TRBD1 identical over 7 bases. The V and J ends lost 6 bases and 7 bases, in that order; junction bases with no gene match: 3. CDR1 is SGHRS and CDR2 is YFSETQ in the germline V gene. The CDR3 extends over 11 amino acids. The CDR3 DNA follows: TGCGCCAGCATCCGGGACAGTGAAGCTTTCTTT. Protein sequence: CASIRDSEAFF.

Only one count was recorded for this clone. The genes are TRBV27 and TRBJ1-5, with 8 bases aligning to TRBD1. This CDR3 is built from 13 residues. The germline V gene encodes CDR1 MNHEY and CDR2 SMNVEV (reference sequence). After removal of 10 bases from V and 1 base from J, the junction contained 3 bases not matched to a gene. This CDR3 reads CATAGGSNQPQHF. The CDR3 DNA is TGTGCCACCGCAGGGGGCAGCAATCAGCCCCAGCATTTT.

This clone appeared once. V gene TRBV5-6 combines with J gene TRBJ2-2, with D unresolved. V was cut by 2 bases and J by 0 bases, with 11 bases left in between. This CDR3 comprises 16 residues. Germline-derived CDR1 and CDR2 are SGHDT and YYEEEE. The DNA of the CDR3 is TGTGCCAGCAGCTTCCTACGGACCGCGAACACCGGGGAGCTGTTTTTT. It is translated as CASSFLRTANTGELFF. Looking up the rest from reference TRBV5-6 and TRBJ2-2 gives the full variable domain: DAGVTQSPTHLIKTRGQQVTLRCSPKSGHDTVSWYQQALGQGPQFIFQYYEEEERQRGNFPDRFSGHQFPNYSSELNVNALLLGDSALYLCASSFLRTANTGELFFGEGSRLTVL.

The gene calls are TRBV7-2 and TRBJ2-3, with 11 bases that match TRBD2. Germline CDR1 reads SGHTA; CDR2 reads FQGNSA. The CDR3 is made up of 16 amino acids. The J segment lost 3 bases and the V segment lost 4 bases, leaving 6 bases of the junction unmatched. The DNA of the CDR3 is TGTGCCAGCAGCTCATATAGCGGGAGGGCGACAGATACGCAGTATTTT. This translates into CASSSYSGRATDTQYF.

The chain combines TRBV6-5 with TRBJ1-1; 8 bases map to TRBD1. Losses at the gene ends were 2 bases for V and 5 bases for J; bases not matched to a gene: 4. This CDR3 contains 14 residues. The V gene's germline CDR1 is MNHEY and CDR2 SVGAGI. The CDR3 is CASSYQGASTEAFF. In DNA form, the CDR3 reads TGTGCCAGCAGTTACCAGGGGGCGAGTACTGAAGCTTTCTTT.

The J gene is TRBJ2-7, the V gene TRBV28; TRBD2 aligns across 8 bases. The germline V gene encodes CDR1 MDHEN and CDR2 SYDVKM. The CDR3 is 16 amino acids. V dropped 2 bases and J dropped 2; count of bases not matched to a gene: 8. CDR3 sequence reads: CASSLLPGLAPYEQYF. The CDR3 nucleotides read TGTGCCAGCAGTTTACTCCCCGGACTAGCTCCCTACGAGCAGTACTTC.

The chain joins TRBV19 to TRBJ1-1; the D is unclear. The CDR3 runs to 13 residues. CDR1 is LNHDA, CDR2 SQIVND, per germline (reference sequence). Trimming took 5 bases from V and 3 from J, leaving 10 bases between them. CDR3: CASSVTGYTEAFF. In DNA form, the CDR3 reads TGTGCCAGTAGTGTCACGGGGTACACTGAAGCTTTCTTT.

This clone was recorded once. This rearrangement joins TRBV7-9 to TRBJ1-1; D not certain. From germline, CDR1 is SEHNR and CDR2 FQNEAQ (reference sequence). This CDR3 has 17 residues. V dropped 5 bases and J dropped 11 bases, with 30 bases sitting between them. This CDR3 reads CASSPTFEVRKGGFAFF. CDR3 DNA: TGTGCCAGCAGCCCCACGTTTGAGGTTCGGAAAGGAGGGTTTGCTTTCTTT. Complete variable domain (other parts from reference TRBV7-9 and TRBJ1-1): DTGVSQNPRHKITKRGQNVTFRCDPISEHNRLYWYRQTLGQGPEFLTYFQNEAQLEKSRLLSDRFSAERPKGSFSTLEIQRTEQGDSAMYLCASSPTFEVRKGGFAFFGQGTRLTVV.

This clone was detected only once. The J gene is TRBJ1-4, the V gene TRBV5-1, with a possible D match to TRBD1 (5 bases). V was pared by 3 bases and J by 0 bases, with 15 bases between. Per germline, CDR1 SGHRS and CDR2 YFSETQ. CDR3 length: 17 amino acids. This CDR3 is CASSSGDTGATNEKLFF. CDR3 nucleotide sequence: TGCGCCAGCAGCTCGGGGGATACGGGGGCAACTAATGAAAAACTGTTTTTT.

CDR3 residues: CASSQDLSFTDTQYF. The CDR3 region has the DNA TGCGCCAGCAGCCAAGACTTATCATTCACAGATACGCAGTATTTT. The chain carries TRBV4-1 and TRBJ2-3; D call uncertain. The germline CDR1 and CDR2 sequences are MGHRA and YSYEKL. The V end was cut by 0 bases, the J end by 2 bases, with 9 bases between. The CDR3 is 15 residues long.

The rearrangement joins TRBV7-2 to TRBJ1-2; D is perhaps TRBD1 (5 bases). With 5 bases removed from V and 8 bases from J, the gap between germline ends came to 21 bases. CDR1 is SGHTA, CDR2 FQGNSA, per germline. The length of the CDR3 is 15 residues. The CDR3, as DNA: TGTGCCAGCAGCCCCGTTTCGGGACCGCCCTCCGGCTACACCTTC. As protein: CASSPVSGPPSGYTF.

Concerning this clone itself: The same CDR3 can be traced to other DNA sequences in this sample. The genes are TRBV18 and TRBJ1-5; TRBD1 aligns across 9 bases. The CDR3 length is 14 residues. The V gene end was trimmed by 3 bases and the J gene end by 4 bases; junction bases not matched to a gene: 1. CDR1 is KGHSH, CDR2 LQKENI, per germline. This chain's CDR3 is CASSPGTGNQPQHF. The CDR3 DNA is TGTGCCAGCTCACCCGGGACAGGGAATCAGCCCCAGCATTTT.

In DNA, the CDR3 is TGCGCCAGCAGCTTCCGGGACGTCACAGATACGCAGTATTTT. Translating it yields CASSFRDVTDTQYF. V usage is TRBV5-1 and J usage is TRBJ2-3; D may correspond to TRBD1 or TRBD2 (5 bases each). Trimming shortened V by 2 bases and J by 2 bases, and 9 bases separated the two germline ends. Per germline, CDR1 SGHRS and CDR2 YFSETQ. The CDR3 has 14 amino acids.

The chain joins TRBV7-9 to TRBJ2-7, with D perhaps matching TRBD1 (6 bases). From germline, CDR1 is SEHNR and CDR2 FQNEAQ (reference sequence). The CDR3 consists of 14 residues. V was trimmed by 5 bases and J by 0 bases, leaving 11 bases between them. The CDR3 DNA sequence: TGTGCCAGCAGCCAGGGACAAAACTCCTACGAGCAGTACTTC. It translates to CASSQGQNSYEQYF.

The rearrangement joins TRBV11-2 to TRBJ2-1, with D possibly being TRBD2 (5 bases). This CDR3 contains 16 residues. Trimming removed 1 base at V and 0 bases at J, with 10 bases between. CDR1 and CDR2 from the germline V gene are SGHAT and FQNNGV. The CDR3 DNA follows: TGTGCCAGCAGCTTAGGAGAGCGGAGCTCCTACAATGAGCAGTTCTTC. Translating gives CASSLGERSSYNEQFF.

The V gene is TRBV19, the J gene TRBJ2-1; 7 bases match TRBD1. Germline trimming cut 5 bases from V and 3 bases from J; bases unmatched to any gene: 4. This CDR3 comprises 14 residues. CDR1 is LNHDA, CDR2 SQIVND, per germline (reference sequence). For the CDR3, the DNA is TGTGCCAGTAGTTTCCGGGACAGCTACAATGAGCAGTTCTTC. Translation gives CASSFRDSYNEQFF.